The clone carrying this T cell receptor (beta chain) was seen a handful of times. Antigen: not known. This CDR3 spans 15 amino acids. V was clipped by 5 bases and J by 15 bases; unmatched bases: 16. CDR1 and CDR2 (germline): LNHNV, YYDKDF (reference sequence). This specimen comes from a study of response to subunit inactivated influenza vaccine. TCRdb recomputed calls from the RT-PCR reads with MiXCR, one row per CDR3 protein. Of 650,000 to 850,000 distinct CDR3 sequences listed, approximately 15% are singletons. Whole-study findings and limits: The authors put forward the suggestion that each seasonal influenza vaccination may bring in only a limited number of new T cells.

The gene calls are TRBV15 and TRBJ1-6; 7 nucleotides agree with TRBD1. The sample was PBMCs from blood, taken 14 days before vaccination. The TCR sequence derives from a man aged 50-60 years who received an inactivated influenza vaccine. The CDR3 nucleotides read TGTGCCACCAGCTTCCTGGGGACAGCGACTGAGGACCTCCACTTT. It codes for CATSFLGTATEDLHF.